This TCR beta chain was profiled in a study of blood T cell repertoires in COVID-19. Original processing methods: Estimation of nucleated cell counts relied on the amplification of reference gene primers. Clones were read by immunoSEQ multiplex PCR, and TCRdb kept only the in-frame ones, dropping some. The V and J calls and clone size were taken over from that table, and D and trimming were inferred from the DNA. Of 200,000 to 250,000 clones in the sample, roughly 86% were seen once. This clone was observed a single time. V was cut by 10 bases and J by 7 bases, with 20 bases left in between. The germline V gene encodes CDR1 SNHLY and CDR2 FYNNEI. There are 13 residues in the CDR3.

The specimen was PBMCs or T cells enriched from blood (not recorded which). The gene calls are TRBV2 and TRBJ2-7, with a possible D match to TRBD2 (6 bases). The sequence was collected from a woman between 50 and 59 years old who had recovered from COVID-19. The CDR3, as DNA: TGTGCCACCCCGGGACTCCTTCCCGGGGAGCAGTACTTC. Translating it yields CATPGLLPGEQYF.